The rows below give T cell receptor beta chains drawn from one sample of a study of a mutant IDH1 vaccine in newly diagnosed glioma. Libraries were prepared by immunoSEQ multiplex PCR; TCRdb keeps only in-frame clonotypes and omits some of them. The sample includes almost 85,000 clones, over 75% seen only once; the top ten take about 2.2%. Their antigens are not known. Sequenced here: PBMCs, sampled from a glioma patient whose treatment included an IDH1 peptide vaccine. All receptors come from a man aged 25-45 years with glioma. Some clones in this sample may be carry-over from other donors' samples. CDR3s include the opening cysteine and the closing phenylalanine or tryptophan. D genes are given only for firm matches. Not all rows give a size; the values are once, few, many and, for expanded clones, a class.

clone_size d_call j_call v_call cdr3_nt cdr3_aa
- - TRBJ2-2 TRBV27 TGTGCCAGCAGTTTTTCAGGGGTCGCGAACACCGGGGAGCTGTTTTTT CASSFSGVANTGELFF
- - TRBJ2-1 TRBV7-9 TGTGCCAGCAGCTCTGGGGGTTCCTCCTACAATGAGCAGTTCTTC CASSSGGSSYNEQFF
- - TRBJ1-2 TRBV21-1 TGTGCCAGCAGCGAACGACAGGGTAGAACCCTCGCAGGGACCCCTTCAGCTAACTATGGCTACACCTTC CASSERQGRTLAGTPSANYGYTF
- TRBD1 TRBJ1-1 TRBV6-6 TGTGCCAGCAGTTCTCGGACAGGTGGTGCTTTCTTT CASSSRTGGAFF
- - TRBJ2-7 TRBV7-2 TGTGCCAGCAGCTTAGCGGCCTTCACGGCCTACGAGCAGTACTTC CASSLAAFTAYEQYF
- - TRBJ2-3 TRBV10-3 TGTGCCATCAGTCCAGGGGGGTACACAGATACGCAGTATTTT CAISPGGYTDTQYF
- - TRBJ1-1 TRBV5-1 TGCGCCAGCAGCTTGAACAGGGACACTGAAGCTTTCTTT CASSLNRDTEAFF
- TRBD2 TRBJ2-1 TRBV5-8 TGTGCCAGCAGTGGAATAGCGGGAGGCAACTACAATGAGCAGTTCTTC CASSGIAGGNYNEQFF
- TRBD1 TRBJ2-5 TRBV15 TGTGCCACCAGCAGAGCCTGGACAGGCCGAGAGACCCAGTACTTC CATSRAWTGRETQYF
- - TRBJ2-5 TRBV28 TGTGCCAGCAGTTTACGCTGGGCCCAAGAGACCCAGTACTTC CASSLRWAQETQYF
few TRBD1 TRBJ1-6 TRBV5-1 TGCGCCAGCAGCTGGGACAGTTATAATTCACCCCTCCACTTT CASSWDSYNSPLHF
- - TRBJ1-1 TRBV2 TGTGCCAGTGGAGGATCTGAAGCTTTCTTT CASGGSEAFF
- - TRBJ2-5 TRBV5-4 TGTGCCAGCAGCTTTAACAGAAACCAAGAGACCCAGTACTTC CASSFNRNQETQYF
- TRBD2 TRBJ2-3 TRBV4-3 TGCGCCAGCAGCCAAGATCGGGGTAGCGGGGGATTTGCAGATACGCAGTATTTT CASSQDRGSGGFADTQYF
- - TRBJ1-2 TRBV19 TGTGCCAGTAGTATAAGGTCCGGTGGGGCAGACTATGGCTACACCTTC CASSIRSGGADYGYTF
- - TRBJ2-3 TRBV9 TGTGCCAGCAGCGCCGTAGGGGTCACAGATACGCAGTATTTT CASSAVGVTDTQYF
- TRBD1 TRBJ1-2 TRBV18 TGTGCCAGCTCACCTAGACAGGGGGGCCTGGAAGGCTACACCTTC CASSPRQGGLEGYTF
once TRBD2 TRBJ2-5 TRBV5-5 TGTGCCAGCAGACGGACTAGCGGGGGGGAGACCCAGTACTTC CASRRTSGGETQYF
- - TRBJ2-1 TRBV10-3 TGTGCCATCAGTGAGTCATCGAATGAGCAGTTCTTC CAISESSNEQFF
- - TRBJ1-2 TRBV5-6 TGTGCCAGCAGCTTGGATCGGATCGGCTACACCTTC CASSLDRIGYTF
- - TRBJ2-2 TRBV5-1 TGCGCCAGCAGCTTGGGAGGTCAGTCCACCGGGGAGCTGTTTTTT CASSLGGQSTGELFF
once - TRBJ1-1 TRBV29-1 TGCAGCGTCACAGGTCTGACGAACACTGAAGCTTTCTTT CSVTGLTNTEAFF
- - TRBJ1-2 TRBV18 TGTGCCAGCTCACCCGAACTCAGGGGCGGAGACTATGGCTACACCTTC CASSPELRGGDYGYTF
- - TRBJ1-1 TRBV27 TGTGCCAGCAGCCGGGGAGTACGGGGGAACACTGAAGCTTTCTTT CASSRGVRGNTEAFF
- - TRBJ1-2 TRBV7-9 TGTGCCAGCAGCTTAACCGGGAGCGGCTACACCTTC CASSLTGSGYTF
few TRBD2 TRBJ2-3 TRBV5-1 TGCGCCAGCAGCTTGGCCGAGAAAAGCGGGAGGCGGATCGATACGCAGTATTTT CASSLAEKSGRRIDTQYF
- TRBD1 TRBJ1-2 TRBV7-9 TGTGCCAGCAGCCCAGGGGGGCCCAGCCTATATGGCTACACCTTC CASSPGGPSLYGYTF
- - TRBJ2-4 TRBV19 TGTGCCAGTAGTATCGGGGAGGCCAAAAACATTCAGTACTTC CASSIGEAKNIQYF
once - TRBJ1-3 TRBV19 TGTGCCAGTAGTATAGGCAGCGGAACTGGAAACACCATATATTTT CASSIGSGTGNTIYF
- - TRBJ2-3 TRBV29-1 TGCAGCGTTGAGGTGGGAGGTACGCAGTATTTT CSVEVGGTQYF
- TRBD2 TRBJ2-1 TRBV19 TGTGCCAGTAGTATAGGTTTCCTAGCGGTTTACAATGAGCAGTTCTTC CASSIGFLAVYNEQFF
few TRBD1 TRBJ1-6 TRBV11-2 TGTGCCAGCAGTCCCGGACAGGGTGCTTTCTTGCCCTCACCCCTCCACTTT CASSPGQGAFLPSPLHF
- TRBD1 TRBJ2-2 TRBV13 TGTGCCAGCAGCTTCCGGGACAGGGGAGCGGGGGAGCTGTTTTTT CASSFRDRGAGELFF
- - TRBJ2-7 TRBV7-9 TGTGCCAGCAGCTTAGGTGGGACTTCCTACGAGCAGTACTTC CASSLGGTSYEQYF
- TRBD2 TRBJ2-1 TRBV7-9 TGTGCCAGCAGCTTAGCGACGGGACTATCCAATGAGCAGTTCTTC CASSLATGLSNEQFF
- - TRBJ2-7 TRBV7-6 TGTGCCAGCAGCCTTAGGGGGTCTACCTACGAGCAGTACTTC CASSLRGSTYEQYF
- - TRBJ1-5 TRBV28 TGTGCCAGCAGTTTGGTAGGAAGTAGAGGTAACCAGCCCCAGCATTTT CASSLVGSRGNQPQHF
- - TRBJ1-2 TRBV28 TGTGCCAGCAGCTACCCCTCGGACTCTTCAGGGGATGGCTACACCTTC CASSYPSDSSGDGYTF
- - TRBJ2-7 TRBV6-6 TGTGCCAGCGGGGCCGGGGCCTCCTACGAGCAGTACTTC CASGAGASYEQYF
once TRBD1 TRBJ2-5 TRBV6-1 TGTGCCAGCAGTGAACCAGACAGGGGGCGACGAGAGACCCAGTACTTC CASSEPDRGRRETQYF
- - TRBJ2-3 TRBV6-6 TGTGCCAGCAGTTTTAGGGACACAGATACGCAGTATTTT CASSFRDTDTQYF